Shown below are 4 T cell receptor beta chains from a single sample sequenced in a study of T cells in Graves' hyperthyroidism and ophthalmopathy. The CDR3 regions of TCR beta were amplified from RNA transcripts. HTBI primers were used for first-round RT-PCR of the TCR CDR3. TCRdb called the multiplex PCR reads again in MiXCR, with one record for every CDR3 protein. The sample holds over 700,000 distinct CDR3 sequences, around 38% seen once. Sequences were obtained from blood. The receptors shown here come from a man younger than 35 with Graves' hyperthyroidism.

The V gene is TRBV29-1, the J gene TRBJ1-1, with TRBD1 matching 8 bases. The CDR3 runs 12 residues. The V segment lost 8 bases and the J segment 7 bases; nucleotides outside the gene matches: 9. Germline V lookup: CDR1 SQVTM, CDR2 ANQGSEA. The CDR3 sequence is CSSGDRPDEAFF. The CDR3 nucleotides read TGCAGCAGTGGGGACAGGCCAGATGAAGCTTTCTTT.

This chain connects TRBV13 to TRBJ1-1; a possible D gene is TRBD1 (5 bases). Germline CDR1 is PRHDT and CDR2 is FYEKMQ (reference sequence). Trimming left V 7 bases short and J 0 bases short, with 15 bases between. CDR3 size: 15 residues. CDR3 bases: TGTGCCAGCACCCCCCACGGAGGGGTGAACACTGAAGCTTTCTTT. Translated: CASTPHGGVNTEAFF.

This clonotype has more than one count but fewer than ten. V is TRBV9 and J is TRBJ1-1; 8 bases map to TRBD1. J gave up 6 bases and V 5 bases, and 6 bases lay outside the gene matches. The length of the CDR3 is 13 residues. CDR1 is SGDLS and CDR2 is YYNGEE in the germline V gene. The CDR3 DNA is TGTGCCAGCAGATTTGTGACAGGGGCTGAAGCTTTCTTT. It encodes CASRFVTGAEAFF.

The table lists this clonotype with a few counts. This sequence joins TRBV5-4 and TRBJ2-5; possibly TRBD2 for D (6 bases). Germline V gene sequence: CDR1 SGHNT, CDR2 YYREEE (reference sequence). The CDR3 has 14 amino acids. V shed 0 bases and J shed 2 bases, with 8 bases lying between them. CDR3 coding DNA: TGTGCCAGCAGCTTGGGGAGGGAACAAGAGACCCAGTACTTC. Translation gives CASSLGREQETQYF.